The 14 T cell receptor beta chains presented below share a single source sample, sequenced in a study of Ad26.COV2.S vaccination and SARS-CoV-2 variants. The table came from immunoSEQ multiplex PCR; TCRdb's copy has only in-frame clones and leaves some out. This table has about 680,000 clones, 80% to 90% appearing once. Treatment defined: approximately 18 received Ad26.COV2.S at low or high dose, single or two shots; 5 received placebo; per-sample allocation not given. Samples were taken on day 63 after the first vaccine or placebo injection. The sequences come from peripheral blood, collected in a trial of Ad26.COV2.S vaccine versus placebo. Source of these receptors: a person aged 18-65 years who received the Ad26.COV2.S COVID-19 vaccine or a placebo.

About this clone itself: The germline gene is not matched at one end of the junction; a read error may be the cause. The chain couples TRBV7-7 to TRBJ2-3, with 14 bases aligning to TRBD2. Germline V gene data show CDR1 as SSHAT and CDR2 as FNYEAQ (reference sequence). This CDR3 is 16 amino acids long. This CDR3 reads CASSPGLAGGGDTQYF. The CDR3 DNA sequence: TGTGCTAGCAGTCCCGGACTAGCGGGAGGAGGTGATACGCAGTATTTT.

Here the CDR3 DNA reads TGTGCCAGCAGTGACAGGCCGAGGGGCGAGCAGTACTTC. This gives the protein CASSDRPRGEQYF. The gene calls are TRBV6-1 and TRBJ2-7, with D possibly being TRBD1 or TRBD2 (5 bases each). CDR1 MNHNS and CDR2 SASEGT come from the germline V gene. The CDR3 consists of 13 residues. Trimming pared 3 bases from V and 6 bases from J, leaving 12 bases between.

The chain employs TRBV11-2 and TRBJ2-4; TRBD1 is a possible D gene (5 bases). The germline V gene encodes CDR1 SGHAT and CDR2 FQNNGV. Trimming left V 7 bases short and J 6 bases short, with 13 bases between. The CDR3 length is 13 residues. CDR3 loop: CASTLDTGNIQYF. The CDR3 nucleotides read TGTGCCAGCACCCTCGACACAGGAAACATTCAGTACTTC.

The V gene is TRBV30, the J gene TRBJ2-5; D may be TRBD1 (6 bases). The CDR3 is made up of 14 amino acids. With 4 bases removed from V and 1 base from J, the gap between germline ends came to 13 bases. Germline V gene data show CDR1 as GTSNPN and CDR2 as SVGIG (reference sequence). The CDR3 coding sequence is TGTGCCTGGATTAGGCAGGGGCTCCAAGAGACCCAGTACTTC. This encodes CAWIRQGLQETQYF.

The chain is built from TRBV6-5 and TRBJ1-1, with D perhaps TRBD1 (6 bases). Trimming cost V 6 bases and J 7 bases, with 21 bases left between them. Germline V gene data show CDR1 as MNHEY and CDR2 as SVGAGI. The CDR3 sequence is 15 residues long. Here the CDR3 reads CASSYNAGAIVEAFF. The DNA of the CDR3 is TGTGCCAGCAGCTACAACGCAGGGGCTATCGTTGAAGCTTTCTTT.

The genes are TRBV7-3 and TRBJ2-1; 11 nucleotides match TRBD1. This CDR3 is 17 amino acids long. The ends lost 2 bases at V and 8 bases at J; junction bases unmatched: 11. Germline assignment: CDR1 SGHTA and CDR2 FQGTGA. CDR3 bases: TGTGCCAGCAGCTTATCGGGGAGCGGACAGGGGGCCTATGAGCAGTTCTTC. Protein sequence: CASSLSGSGQGAYEQFF.

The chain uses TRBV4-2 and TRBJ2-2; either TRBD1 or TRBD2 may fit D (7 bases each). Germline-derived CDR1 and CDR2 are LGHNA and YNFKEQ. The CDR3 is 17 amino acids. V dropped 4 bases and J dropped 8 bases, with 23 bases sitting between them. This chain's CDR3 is CASSRQGGRALSGELFF. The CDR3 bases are TGTGCCAGCAGCCGCCAGGGGGGGAGGGCCCTCTCAGGGGAGCTGTTTTTT.

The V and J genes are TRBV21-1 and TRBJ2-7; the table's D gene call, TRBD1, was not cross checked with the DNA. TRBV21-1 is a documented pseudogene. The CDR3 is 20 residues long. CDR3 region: CASSKGAPGHQARGAYEQYF. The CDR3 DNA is TGTGCCAGCAGCAAAGGGGCCCCGGGACACCAGGCTCGAGGGGCCTACGAGCAGTACTTC.

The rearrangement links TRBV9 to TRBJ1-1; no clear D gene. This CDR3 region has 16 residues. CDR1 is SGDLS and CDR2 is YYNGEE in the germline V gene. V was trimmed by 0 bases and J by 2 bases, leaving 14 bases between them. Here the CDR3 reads CASSVGSWLDNTEAFF. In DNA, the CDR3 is TGTGCCAGCAGCGTAGGCTCGTGGTTAGATAACACTGAAGCTTTCTTT. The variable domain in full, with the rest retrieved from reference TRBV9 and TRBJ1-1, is DSGVTQTPKHLITATGQRVTLRCSPRSGDLSVYWYQQSLDQGLQFLIQYYNGEERAKGNILERFSAQQFPDLHSELNLSSLELGDSALYFCASSVGSWLDNTEAFFGQGTRLTVV.

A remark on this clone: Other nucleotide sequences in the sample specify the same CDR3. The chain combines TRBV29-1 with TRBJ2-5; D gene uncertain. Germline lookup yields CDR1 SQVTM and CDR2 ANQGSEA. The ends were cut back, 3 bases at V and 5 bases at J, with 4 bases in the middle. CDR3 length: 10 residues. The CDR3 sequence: CSVDGETQYF. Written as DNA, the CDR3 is TGCAGCGTTGATGGGGAGACCCAGTACTTC.

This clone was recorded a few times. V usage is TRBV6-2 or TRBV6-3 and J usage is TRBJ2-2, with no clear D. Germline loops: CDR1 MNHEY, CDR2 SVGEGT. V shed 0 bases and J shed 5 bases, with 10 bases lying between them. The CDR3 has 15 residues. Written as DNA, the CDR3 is TGTGCCAGCAGTTACTCAGCCTCGAGGACCGGGGAGCTGTTTTTT. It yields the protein CASSYSASRTGELFF.

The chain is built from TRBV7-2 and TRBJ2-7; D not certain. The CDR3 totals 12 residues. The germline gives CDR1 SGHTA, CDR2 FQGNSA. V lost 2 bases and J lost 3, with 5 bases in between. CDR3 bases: TGTGCCAGCAGCTTAAGCTACTACGAGCAGTACTTC. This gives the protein CASSLSYYEQYF.

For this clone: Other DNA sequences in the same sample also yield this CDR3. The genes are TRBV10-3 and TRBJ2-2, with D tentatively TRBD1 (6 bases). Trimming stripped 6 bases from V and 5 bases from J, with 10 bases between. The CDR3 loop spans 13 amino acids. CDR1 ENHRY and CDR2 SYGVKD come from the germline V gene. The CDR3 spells CAISGTGTGELFF. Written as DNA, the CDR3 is TGTGCCATCAGCGGAACAGGGACCGGGGAGCTGTTTTTT.

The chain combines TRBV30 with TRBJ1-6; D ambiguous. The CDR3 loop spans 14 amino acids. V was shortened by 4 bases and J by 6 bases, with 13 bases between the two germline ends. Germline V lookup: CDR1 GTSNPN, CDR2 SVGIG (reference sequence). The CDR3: CAWNLGRGNSPLHF. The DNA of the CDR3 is TGTGCCTGGAACCTCGGACGAGGTAATTCACCCCTCCACTTT. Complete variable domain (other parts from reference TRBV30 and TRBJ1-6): SQTIHQWPATLVQPVGSPLSLECTVEGTSNPNLYWYRQAAGRGLQLLFYSVGIGQISSEVPQNLSASRPQDRQFILSSKKLLLSDSGFYLCAWNLGRGNSPLHFGNGTRLTVT.